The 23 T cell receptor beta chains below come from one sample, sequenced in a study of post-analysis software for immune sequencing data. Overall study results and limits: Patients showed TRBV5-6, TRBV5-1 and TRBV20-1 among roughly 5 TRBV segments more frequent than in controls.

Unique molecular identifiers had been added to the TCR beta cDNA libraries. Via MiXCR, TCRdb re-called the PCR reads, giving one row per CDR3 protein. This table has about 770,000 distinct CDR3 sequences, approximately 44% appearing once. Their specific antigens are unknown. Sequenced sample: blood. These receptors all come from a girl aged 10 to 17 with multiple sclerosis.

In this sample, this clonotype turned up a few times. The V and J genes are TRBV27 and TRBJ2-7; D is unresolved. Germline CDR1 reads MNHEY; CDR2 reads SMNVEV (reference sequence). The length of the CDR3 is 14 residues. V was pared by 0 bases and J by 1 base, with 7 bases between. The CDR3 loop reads CASSLSDGSYEQYF. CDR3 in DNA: TGTGCCAGCAGTTTATCAGACGGTTCCTACGAGCAGTACTTC.

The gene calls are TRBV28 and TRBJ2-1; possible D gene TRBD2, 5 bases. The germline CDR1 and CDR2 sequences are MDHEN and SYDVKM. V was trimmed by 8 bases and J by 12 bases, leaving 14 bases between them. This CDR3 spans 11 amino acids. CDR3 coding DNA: TGTGCCAGCCGGACTTTCTCAGGGCAGTTCTTC. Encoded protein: CASRTFSGQFF.

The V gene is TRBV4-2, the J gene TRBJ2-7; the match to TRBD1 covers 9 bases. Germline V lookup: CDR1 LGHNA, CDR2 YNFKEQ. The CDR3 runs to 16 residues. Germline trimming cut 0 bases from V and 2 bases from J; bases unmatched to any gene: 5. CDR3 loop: CASSQDGTGPTYEQYF. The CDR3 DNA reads TGTGCCAGCAGCCAAGACGGGACAGGGCCGACCTACGAGCAGTACTTC.

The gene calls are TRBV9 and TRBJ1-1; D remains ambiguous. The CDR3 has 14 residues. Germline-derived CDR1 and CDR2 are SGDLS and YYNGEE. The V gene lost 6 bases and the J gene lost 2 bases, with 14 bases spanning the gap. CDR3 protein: CASTARQDNTEAFF. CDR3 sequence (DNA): TGTGCCAGCACTGCCCGGCAGGACAACACTGAAGCTTTCTTT.

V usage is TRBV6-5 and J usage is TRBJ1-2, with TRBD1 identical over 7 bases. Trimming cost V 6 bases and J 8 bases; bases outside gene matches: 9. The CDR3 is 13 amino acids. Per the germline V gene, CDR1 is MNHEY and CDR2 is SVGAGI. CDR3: CASSRTDRDGYTF. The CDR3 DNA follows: TGTGCCAGCAGCCGTACCGACAGGGACGGCTACACCTTC.

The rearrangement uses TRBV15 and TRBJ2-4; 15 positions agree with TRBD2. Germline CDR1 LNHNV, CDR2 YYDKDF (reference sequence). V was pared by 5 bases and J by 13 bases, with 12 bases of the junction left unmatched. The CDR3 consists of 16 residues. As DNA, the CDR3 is TGTGCCACCAGCGGGGGACTAGCGGGAGGCAGGTCGGAGCAGTACTTC. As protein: CATSGGLAGGRSEQYF. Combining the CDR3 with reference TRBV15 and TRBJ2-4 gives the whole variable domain DAMVIQNPRYQVTQFGKPVTLSCSQTLNHNVMYWYQQKSSQAPKLLFHYYDKDFNNEADTPDNFQSRRPNTSFCFLDIRSPGLGDTAMYLCATSGGLAGGRSEQYFGAGTRLSVL.

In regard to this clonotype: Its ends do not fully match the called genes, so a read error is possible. As DNA, the CDR3 is TGTGCCAACAGCCCCCGTACGAGCAATGAGCAGTTCTTC. Translated: CANSPRTSNEQFF. The chain links TRBV11-2 to TRBJ2-1; D remains ambiguous. The CDR3 length is 13 residues. Germline V gives CDR1 SGHAT, CDR2 FQNNGV.

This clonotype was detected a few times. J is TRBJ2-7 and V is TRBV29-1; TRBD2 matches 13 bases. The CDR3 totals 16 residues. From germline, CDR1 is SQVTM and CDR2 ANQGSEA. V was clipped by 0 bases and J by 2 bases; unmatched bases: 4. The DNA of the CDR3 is TGCAGCGTTGAAGATCTGGGACTAGCGGGAACCTACGAGCAGTACTTC. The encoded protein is CSVEDLGLAGTYEQYF.

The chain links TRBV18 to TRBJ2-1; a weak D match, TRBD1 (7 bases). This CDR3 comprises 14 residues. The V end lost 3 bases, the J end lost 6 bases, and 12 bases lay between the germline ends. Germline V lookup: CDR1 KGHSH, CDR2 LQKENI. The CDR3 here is CASSPFQGGNEQFF. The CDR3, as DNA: TGTGCCAGCTCACCGTTCCAGGGGGGCAATGAGCAGTTCTTC.

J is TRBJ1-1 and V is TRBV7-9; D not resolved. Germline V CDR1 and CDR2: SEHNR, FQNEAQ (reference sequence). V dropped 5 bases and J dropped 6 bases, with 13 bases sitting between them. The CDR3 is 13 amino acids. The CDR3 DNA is TGTGCCAGCAGCCCTCGTCGGGATTCTGAAGCTTTCTTT. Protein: CASSPRRDSEAFF.

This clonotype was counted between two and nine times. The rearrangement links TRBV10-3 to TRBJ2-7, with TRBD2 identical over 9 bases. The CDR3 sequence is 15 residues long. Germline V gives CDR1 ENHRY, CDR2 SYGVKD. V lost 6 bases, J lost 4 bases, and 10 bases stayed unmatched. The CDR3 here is CAIRVSLAGEYEQYF. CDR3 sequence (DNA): TGTGCCATCAGAGTGTCCTTAGCGGGAGAGTACGAGCAGTACTTC.

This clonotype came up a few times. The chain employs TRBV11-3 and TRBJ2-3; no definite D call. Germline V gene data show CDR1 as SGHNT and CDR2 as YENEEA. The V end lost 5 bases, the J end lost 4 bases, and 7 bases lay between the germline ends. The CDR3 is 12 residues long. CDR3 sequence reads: CASSLTPDTQYF. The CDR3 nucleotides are TGTGCCAGCAGCCTAACCCCAGATACGCAGTATTTT.

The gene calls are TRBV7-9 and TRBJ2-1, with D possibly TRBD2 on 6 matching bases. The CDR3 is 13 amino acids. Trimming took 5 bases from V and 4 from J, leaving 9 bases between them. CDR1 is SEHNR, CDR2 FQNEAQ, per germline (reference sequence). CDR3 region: CASSPAGYNEQFF. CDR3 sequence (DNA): TGTGCCAGCAGCCCCGCGGGGTACAATGAGCAGTTCTTC.

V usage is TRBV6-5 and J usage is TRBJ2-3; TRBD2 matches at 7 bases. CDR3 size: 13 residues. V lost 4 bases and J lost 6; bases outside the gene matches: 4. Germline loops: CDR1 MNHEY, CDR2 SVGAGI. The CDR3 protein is CASSFAGADTQYF. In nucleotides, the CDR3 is TGTGCCAGCAGTTTTGCGGGAGCTGATACGCAGTATTTT.

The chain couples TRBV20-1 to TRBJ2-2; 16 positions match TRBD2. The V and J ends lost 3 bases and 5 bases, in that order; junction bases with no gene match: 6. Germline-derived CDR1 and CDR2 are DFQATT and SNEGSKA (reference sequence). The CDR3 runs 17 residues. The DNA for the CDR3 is TGCAGTGCTAGCCCGGGACTAGCGGGAGGGGTGACCGGGGAGCTGTTTTTT. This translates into CSASPGLAGGVTGELFF.

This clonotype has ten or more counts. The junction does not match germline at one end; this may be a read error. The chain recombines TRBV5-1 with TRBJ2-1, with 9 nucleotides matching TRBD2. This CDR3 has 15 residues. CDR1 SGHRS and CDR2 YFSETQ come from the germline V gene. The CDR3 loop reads CASSLELAGYNEQFF. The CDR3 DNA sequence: TGTGCCAGCAGCTTAGAACTAGCGGGCTACAATGAGCAGTTCTTC.

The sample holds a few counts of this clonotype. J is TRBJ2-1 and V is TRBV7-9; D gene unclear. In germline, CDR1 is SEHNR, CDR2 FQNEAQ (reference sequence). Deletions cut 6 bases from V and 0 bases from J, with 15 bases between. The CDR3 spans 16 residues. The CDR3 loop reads CASSSHLLSSYNEQFF. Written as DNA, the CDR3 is TGTGCCAGCAGTTCACACCTTTTAAGCTCCTACAATGAGCAGTTCTTC.

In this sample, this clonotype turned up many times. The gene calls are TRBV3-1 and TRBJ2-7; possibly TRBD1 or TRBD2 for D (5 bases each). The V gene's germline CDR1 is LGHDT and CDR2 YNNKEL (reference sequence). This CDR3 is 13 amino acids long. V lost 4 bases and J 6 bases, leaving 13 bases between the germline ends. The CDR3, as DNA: TGTGCCAGCAGCCGGGTTCGGGGCGGCGAGCAGTACTTC. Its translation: CASSRVRGGEQYF.

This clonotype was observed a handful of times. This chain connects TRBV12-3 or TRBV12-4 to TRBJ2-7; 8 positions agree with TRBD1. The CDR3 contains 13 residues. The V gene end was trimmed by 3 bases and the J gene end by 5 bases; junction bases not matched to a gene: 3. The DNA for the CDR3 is TGTGCCAGCAGTTTTTGGACAGGGAACGAGCAGTACTTC. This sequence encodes CASSFWTGNEQYF.

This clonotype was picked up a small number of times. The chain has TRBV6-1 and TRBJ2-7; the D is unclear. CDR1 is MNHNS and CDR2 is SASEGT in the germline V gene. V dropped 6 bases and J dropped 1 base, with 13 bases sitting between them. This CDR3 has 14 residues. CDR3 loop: CASRAPRVSYEQYF. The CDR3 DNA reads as TGTGCCAGCAGAGCTCCCCGCGTTTCCTACGAGCAGTACTTC.

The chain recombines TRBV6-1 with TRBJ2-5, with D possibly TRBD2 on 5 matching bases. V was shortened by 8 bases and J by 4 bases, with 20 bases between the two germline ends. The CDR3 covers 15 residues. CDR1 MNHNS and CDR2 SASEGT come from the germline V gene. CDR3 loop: CASCTLGVLAETQYF. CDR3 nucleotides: TGTGCCAGCTGTACCCTCGGGGTGTTAGCAGAGACCCAGTACTTC.

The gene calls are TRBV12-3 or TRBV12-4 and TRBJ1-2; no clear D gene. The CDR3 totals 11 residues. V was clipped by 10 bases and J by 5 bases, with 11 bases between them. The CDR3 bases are TGTGCCATCGAGGCGGGTTATGGCTACACCTTC. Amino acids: CAIEAGYGYTF.

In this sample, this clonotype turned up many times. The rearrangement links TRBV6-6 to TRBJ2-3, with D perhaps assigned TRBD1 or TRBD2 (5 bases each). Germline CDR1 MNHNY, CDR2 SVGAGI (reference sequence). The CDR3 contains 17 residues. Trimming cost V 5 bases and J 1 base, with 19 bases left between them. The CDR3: CASSTYQGPAGTDTQYF. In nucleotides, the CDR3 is TGTGCCAGCAGTACCTACCAGGGACCCGCTGGCACAGATACGCAGTATTTT.